This TCR beta chain was found in a study of glioma-infiltrating T cells after dendritic cell vaccination. The CDR3 loop spans 14 amino acids. The V end was cut by 2 bases, the J end by 12 bases, with 16 bases between. Germline values: CDR1 MGHDK, CDR2 SYGVNS. Clones were read by immunoSEQ multiplex PCR, and TCRdb kept only the in-frame ones, dropping some. This sample yields approximately 50,000 clones, of which 70% to 90% are seen a single time; 9% belongs to the top ten. The time point: after dendritic cell vaccination, including at tumor progression/relapse. The sequence was collected from a human donor with glioblastoma. This chain connects TRBV25-1 to TRBJ1-4; D possibly corresponds to TRBD1 (6 bases). This specimen consisted of blood, obtained after dendritic cell vaccination. The CDR3 reads CASSEGPHRAELFF. The CDR3, as DNA: TGTGCCAGCAGTGAAGGCCCCCACAGGGCGGAACTGTTTTTT.